A selection of T cell receptor beta chains follows, all from one sample in a study of CD8 T cell repertoires and HIV-1 epitope variants. Their specific antigens are unknown. Clones were sequenced by immunoSEQ multiplex PCR, and TCRdb holds only the in-frame ones, with some missing. The sample holds some 5,400 clones; around 65% are singletons and the top ten take 39%. Sequenced sample: cultured CD8+ T cells derived from PBMCs. Every receptor here comes from a male donor with HIV. Both conserved end residues are part of each CDR3. D genes are given only for firm matches. Size values are once, few and many counts, or a class for expanded clones, and some rows have none.

TRBV27,TRBJ2-3,-,-,TGTGCCAGCAGTTCCGACTTAACTAGCACAGATACGCAGTATTTT,CASSSDLTSTDTQYF
TRBV4-3,TRBJ1-2,-,-,TGCGCCAGCAGCCAAGAGGATTATGGCTACACCTTC,CASSQEDYGYTF
TRBV25-1,TRBJ1-5,-,-,TGTGCCAGCGGGGGAGGCAGTAGCAATCAGCCCCAGCATTTT,CASGGGSSNQPQHF
TRBV2,TRBJ1-1,-,-,TGTGCCAGCAACTTGGGGGGGGGCACTGAAGCTTTCTTT,CASNLGGGTEAFF
TRBV28,TRBJ1-2,-,few,TGTGCCAGCAGGAAAACCGGGACTCCATCCCGTGGCTACACCTTC,CASRKTGTPSRGYTF
TRBV9,TRBJ2-1,-,-,TGTGCCAGCAGCCCCCGTGGGGGTAATGAGCAGTTCTTC,CASSPRGGNEQFF
TRBV10-3,TRBJ2-1,-,-,TGTGCCATCAGTGAGTCGATGGCGGGCTCCTACAATGAGCAGTTCTTC,CAISESMAGSYNEQFF
TRBV13,TRBJ1-3,-,-,TGTGCCAGCAGCGGTGGATTTGGGGCTAGCTCTGGAAACACCATATATTTT,CASSGGFGASSGNTIYF
TRBV11-2,TRBJ2-2,-,few,TGTGCCAGCAGCGTAACAGCGAACACCGGGGAGCTGTTTTTT,CASSVTANTGELFF
TRBV11-3,TRBJ1-2,TRBD1,-,TGTGCCAGCAGCTTAGTCCCTCCGGACAGGGTAAACTATGGCTACACCTTC,CASSLVPPDRVNYGYTF
TRBV27,TRBJ2-7,TRBD1,-,TGTGCCAGCAGTTTCAAACAGGGGGTGAGGGAGCAGTACTTC,CASSFKQGVREQYF
TRBV30,TRBJ2-7,-,-,TGTGCCTGGAGTATCTCGCGGGGGCTCTACGAGCAGTACTTC,CAWSISRGLYEQYF
TRBV19,TRBJ1-4,-,-,TGTGCCAGTAGACAAGAGAATGAAAAACTGTTTTTT,CASRQENEKLFF
TRBV6-5,TRBJ1-4,-,-,TGTGCCAGCAGTTACAACGACGGGTACCCGTTCGAAAAACTGTTTTTT,CASSYNDGYPFEKLFF
TRBV7-9,TRBJ2-1,-,-,TGTGCCAGCGGCCACGGGACTGAGAATGAGCAGTTCTTC,CASGHGTENEQFF
TRBV4-1,TRBJ2-7,TRBD1,-,TGCGCCAGCAGCCAAGGACAGGGTGGCTCCTACGAGCAGTACTTC,CASSQGQGGSYEQYF
TRBV18,TRBJ1-2,-,-,TGTGCCAGCTCACCAAATTCAGGGGAGGGCTATGGCTACACCTTC,CASSPNSGEGYGYTF
TRBV4-3,TRBJ2-7,-,few,TGCGCCAGCAGCCAAGTTAGTCAGGGAGGCTACGAGCAGTACTTC,CASSQVSQGGYEQYF
TRBV5-1,TRBJ1-1,-,few,TGCGCCAGCAGCTTGGTCCAGGGGATGAACACTGAAGCTTTCTTT,CASSLVQGMNTEAFF
TRBV4-3,TRBJ2-2,TRBD1,few,TGCGCCAGCAGCTCCGGGACAGGGCACACCGGGGAGCTGTTTTTT,CASSSGTGHTGELFF
TRBV28,TRBJ2-7,-,-,TGTGCCAGCATGGGCCGGTCGCACTACGAGCAGTACTTC,CASMGRSHYEQYF
TRBV4-3,TRBJ1-2,-,-,TGCGCCAGCAGCCAAGAGTGGTTTGGGGTTTATGGCTACACCTTC,CASSQEWFGVYGYTF
TRBV7-2,TRBJ1-1,-,few,TGTGCCAGCAGCTTCCAGGGGTGGGAAGCTTTCTTT,CASSFQGWEAFF
TRBV5-6,TRBJ2-7,TRBD2,medium-sized,TGTGCCAGCAGCGCGGGACTAGGTTCCTCCGAGCAGTACTTC,CASSAGLGSSEQYF
TRBV11-3,TRBJ2-5,TRBD1,once,TGTGCCAGCAGCTCCGGGGACAGTTTAGACCAAGAGACCCAGTACTTC,CASSSGDSLDQETQYF
TRBV9,TRBJ1-4,TRBD1,-,TGTGCCAGCAGCGGGACGACAGGGGCTAATGAAAAACTGTTTTTT,CASSGTTGANEKLFF
TRBV28,TRBJ2-3,TRBD2,-,TGTGCCAGCAGTTTACTAGCGGGGGATTACGTTAGCACAGATACGCAGTATTTT,CASSLLAGDYVSTDTQYF
TRBV13,TRBJ2-7,-,few,TGTGCCAGCAGCTTAATGACGGGGCCCTACGAGCAGTACTTC,CASSLMTGPYEQYF
TRBV4-2,TRBJ1-3,-,few,TGTGCCAGCAGCCAAGAGGGCAGTCTCTCTGGAAACACCATATATTTT,CASSQEGSLSGNTIYF
TRBV7-6,TRBJ2-2,-,few,TGTGCCAGCAGCTTCTACTCATTTGAGAACGGGGAGCTGTTTTTT,CASSFYSFENGELFF
TRBV6-1,TRBJ1-6,-,few,TGTGCCAGCAGTGCCAATCTTTCACCCCTCCACTTT,CASSANLSPLHF
TRBV7-9,TRBJ2-3,TRBD2,-,TGTGCCAGCAGCGGACCGACTAGCGGGGGGCCAGATACGCAGTATTTT,CASSGPTSGGPDTQYF
TRBV28,TRBJ1-2,TRBD1,few,TGTGCCAGCAGCCGACAGGGGGACTACTATGGCTACACCTTC,CASSRQGDYYGYTF
TRBV19,TRBJ2-1,TRBD2,-,TGTGCCAGTAGTATTTCCGGGACTAGCGGTTACAATGAGCAGTTCTTC,CASSISGTSGYNEQFF
TRBV19,TRBJ2-1,TRBD2,-,TGTGCCAGTAGTAGGACTAGCGGGATCTACAATGAGCAGTTCTTC,CASSRTSGIYNEQFF
TRBV4-3,TRBJ2-7,-,-,TGCGCCAGCAGCCAAGTCCCCGGGGGCCCCTACGAGCAGTACTTC,CASSQVPGGPYEQYF
TRBV7-2,TRBJ2-3,TRBD2,-,TGTGCCAGCAGCTTACTAGCGGGAGGGCATGGAGATACGCAGTATTTT,CASSLLAGGHGDTQYF
TRBV5-1,TRBJ2-7,-,-,TGCGCCAGCAGCTTGAGCGTGTCTGGGGGGAAGTACTTC,CASSLSVSGGKYF
TRBV18,TRBJ2-1,TRBD1,-,TGTGCCAGCTCACCAGCCGGGACAGGGATCTACAATGAGCAGTTCTTC,CASSPAGTGIYNEQFF
TRBV19,TRBJ2-2,-,-,TGTGCCAGTAGTATGGTTCCGACCACCGGGGAGCTGTTTTTT,CASSMVPTTGELFF
TRBV19,TRBJ1-2,TRBD1,-,TGTGCCAGTAGTAGTGGGACAGAGGTATATGGCTACACCTTC,CASSSGTEVYGYTF
TRBV19,TRBJ2-2,TRBD2,-,TGTGCCAGTAGTCCGATAGCGGGGGAGAACACCGGGGAGCTGTTTTTT,CASSPIAGENTGELFF
TRBV19,TRBJ2-1,-,few,TGTGCCAGTAGTATAGGGGAAGGGAATGAGCAGTTCTTC,CASSIGEGNEQFF